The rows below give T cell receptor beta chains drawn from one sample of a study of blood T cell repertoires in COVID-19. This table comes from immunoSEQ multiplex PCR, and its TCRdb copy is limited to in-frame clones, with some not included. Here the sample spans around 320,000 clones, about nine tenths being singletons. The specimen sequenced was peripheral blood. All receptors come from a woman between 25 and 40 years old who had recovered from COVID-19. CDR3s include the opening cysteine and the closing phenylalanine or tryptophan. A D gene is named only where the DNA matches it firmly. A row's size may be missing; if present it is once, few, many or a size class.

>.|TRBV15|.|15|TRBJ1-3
TGTGCCACCAGCAGAGATTCGGCGACTAAGAACACCATATATTTT
CATSRDSATKNTIYF
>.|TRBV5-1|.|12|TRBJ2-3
TGCGCCAGCAGCTTGGCCGTAGATACGCAGTATTTT
CASSLAVDTQYF
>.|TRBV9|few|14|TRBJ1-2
TGTGCCAGCAGCGTAGTATCAGGGAACTATGGCTACACCTTC
CASSVVSGNYGYTF
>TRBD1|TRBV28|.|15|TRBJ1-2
TGTGCCAGCACTAGGGCCGCAGGGGGCGCCTATGGCTACACCTTC
CASTRAAGGAYGYTF
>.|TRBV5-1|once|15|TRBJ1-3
TGCGCCAGCGGGAAAGCTCAGGGATTCGGAAACACCATATATTTT
CASGKAQGFGNTIYF
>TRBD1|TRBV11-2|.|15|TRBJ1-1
TGTGCCAGCAGCCCCTCTCGGACAGGACGGACTGAAGCTTTCTTT
CASSPSRTGRTEAFF
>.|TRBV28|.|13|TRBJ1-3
TGTGCCAGCAGTTTGGGGGGGCGAAACACCATATATTTT
CASSLGGRNTIYF
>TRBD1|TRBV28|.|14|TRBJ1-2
TGTGCCAGCGGCGGACAGGGCCCACGGCGTGGCTACACCTTC
CASGGQGPRRGYTF
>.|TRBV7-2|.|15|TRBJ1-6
TGTGCCAGCAGCCCCCCGGGAACCTATAATTCACCCCTCCACTTT
CASSPPGTYNSPLHF
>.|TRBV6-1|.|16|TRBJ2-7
TGTGCCAGCAGTGAGCCCTTACTGGTCCTCCTCCACGAGCAGTACTTC
CASSEPLLVLLHEQYF
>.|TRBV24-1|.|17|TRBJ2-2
TGTGCCACCAGTGACCCGCCGGAGGGGGCGGCAATCGGGGAGCTGTTTTTT
CATSDPPEGAAIGELFF
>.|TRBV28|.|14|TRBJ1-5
TGTGCCAGCAGTGTACAGGATTATGGTCAGCCCCAGCATTTT
CASSVQDYGQPQHF
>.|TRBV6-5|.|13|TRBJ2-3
TGTGCCAGCAAGGGGGTCGGCACAGATACGCAGTATTTT
CASKGVGTDTQYF
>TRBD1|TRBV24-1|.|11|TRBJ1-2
TGTGCCATAGGGACAGACTATGGCTACACCTTC
CAIGTDYGYTF
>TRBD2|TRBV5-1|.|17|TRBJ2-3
TGCGCCAGCAGCGCGTGGACTAGCGGGGGTCGCACAGATACGCAGTATTTT
CASSAWTSGGRTDTQYF
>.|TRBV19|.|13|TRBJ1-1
TGTGCCAGTATAGGCAGCAAGGGGACTGAAGCTTTCTTT
CASIGSKGTEAFF
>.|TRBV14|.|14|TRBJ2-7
TGTGCCAGCAGCCTCCTAAAGGCAGGGCGCCGGCAGTACTTC
CASSLLKAGRRQYF
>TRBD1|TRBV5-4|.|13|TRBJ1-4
TGTGCCAGCAGCTTCGGGACAGATGAAAAACTGTTTTTT
CASSFGTDEKLFF
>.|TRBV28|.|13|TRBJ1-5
TGTGCCACCCGTCGACAAATGGATCAGCCCCAGCATTTT
CATRRQMDQPQHF
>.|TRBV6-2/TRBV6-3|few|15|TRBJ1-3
TGTGCCAGCAGTTACCCGGGAAACTCTGGAAACACCATATATTTT
CASSYPGNSGNTIYF